These T cell receptor beta chains were read from a single sample in a study of control samples from healthy donors and cancer patients. Clones were read by immunoSEQ multiplex PCR, and TCRdb kept only the in-frame ones, dropping some. The sample comprises roughly 100,000 clones, just over 85% of which are singletons, and around 14% rests with the top ten. The sequencing input was blood. The origin of the receptors is a man under 40 in good health. Both conserved end residues are part of each CDR3. D genes are given only for firm matches. Some rows have no size entry. The others give once, few or many, or a class for an expanded clone.

D: NA; J: TRBJ2-7; V: TRBV5-1; size: few; CDR3: CASSRDPSYEQYF; DNA: TGCGCCAGCAGCCGAGATCCATCCTACGAGCAGTACTTC
D: TRBD2; J: TRBJ2-1; V: TRBV24-1; size: NA; CDR3: CATSDESGRAYNEQFF; DNA: TGTGCCACCAGTGATGAAAGCGGGAGGGCCTACAATGAGCAGTTCTTC
D: NA; J: TRBJ2-6; V: TRBV7-3; size: NA; CDR3: CASSLTRAGANVLTF; DNA: TGTGCCAGCAGCTTAACTCGGGCTGGGGCCAACGTCCTGACTTTC
D: NA; J: TRBJ2-5; V: TRBV30; size: NA; CDR3: CAWSVLRGTGETQYF; DNA: TGTGCCTGGAGTGTACTTCGGGGGACCGGAGAGACCCAGTACTTC
D: TRBD2; J: TRBJ2-3; V: TRBV5-4; size: NA; CDR3: CASSHYGAGLNTQYF; DNA: TGTGCCAGCAGCCACTACGGAGCGGGACTCAATACGCAGTATTTT
D: TRBD1; J: TRBJ1-2; V: TRBV6-5; size: NA; CDR3: CASSYAGQGFSYTF; DNA: TGTGCCAGCAGTTATGCTGGACAGGGTTTTAGCTACACCTTC
D: TRBD2; J: TRBJ2-5; V: TRBV2; size: NA; CDR3: CASPEREGLGETQYF; DNA: TGTGCCAGCCCGGAGCGGGAGGGCCTCGGAGAGACCCAGTACTTC
D: NA; J: TRBJ2-3; V: TRBV27; size: NA; CDR3: CASSPPTPDTQYF; DNA: TGTGCCAGCAGCCCCCCCACCCCAGATACGCAGTATTTT
D: TRBD1; J: TRBJ2-2; V: TRBV5-3; size: NA; CDR3: CARSLGCPGQGADTGELFF; DNA: TGTGCCAGAAGCTTGGGCTGTCCGGGACAGGGGGCGGACACCGGGGAGCTGTTTTTT
D: NA; J: TRBJ1-1; V: TRBV19; size: NA; CDR3: CATGGVRAFF; DNA: TGTGCCACCGGAGGTGTCCGAGCTTTCTTT
D: NA; J: TRBJ1-6; V: TRBV10-2; size: once; CDR3: CASGRDTRVGSYNSPLHF; DNA: TGCGCCAGCGGAAGGGACACCCGAGTCGGCTCCTATAATTCACCCCTCCACTTT
D: NA; J: TRBJ1-5; V: TRBV19; size: few; CDR3: CASSTRQGGQPQHF; DNA: TGTGCCAGTAGTACGCGACAAGGCGGTCAGCCCCAGCATTTT
D: NA; J: TRBJ2-3; V: TRBV5-4; size: NA; CDR3: CASSSNDGLQVPADTQYF; DNA: TGTGCCAGCAGCTCCAACGACGGTCTACAGGTCCCCGCAGATACGCAGTATTTT
D: NA; J: TRBJ1-5; V: TRBV10-3; size: few; CDR3: CAISELGGEGNQPQHF; DNA: TGTGCCATCAGTGAGTTGGGGGGCGAGGGCAATCAGCCCCAGCATTTT
D: NA; J: TRBJ2-3; V: TRBV5-1; size: NA; CDR3: CASSPATSTDTQYF; DNA: TGCGCCAGCAGCCCAGCGACTAGCACAGATACGCAGTATTTT
D: TRBD2; J: TRBJ2-1; V: TRBV9; size: NA; CDR3: CASSQTAGVAYNEQFF; DNA: TGTGCCAGCAGTCAGACGGCGGGAGTGGCCTACAATGAGCAGTTCTTC
D: NA; J: TRBJ1-1; V: TRBV6-5; size: NA; CDR3: CASSSHSDSNTEAFF; DNA: TGTGCCAGCAGTTCCCACTCGGACAGTAACACTGAAGCTTTCTTT
D: NA; J: TRBJ1-1; V: TRBV28; size: few; CDR3: CASRAGQLNTEAFF; DNA: TGTGCCAGCAGGGCTGGACAGTTGAACACTGAAGCTTTCTTT
D: NA; J: TRBJ2-1; V: TRBV3-1/TRBV3-2; size: NA; CDR3: CASSPPGRPGPYNEQFF; DNA: TGTGCCAGCAGCCCCCCGGGACGTCCAGGGCCTTACAATGAGCAGTTCTTC
D: NA; J: TRBJ2-2; V: TRBV29-1; size: once; CDR3: CSVGLFGPPVGGELFF; DNA: TGCAGCGTTGGCCTCTTTGGCCCCCCAGTTGGCGGGGAGCTGTTTTTT
D: TRBD1; J: TRBJ2-7; V: TRBV5-5; size: NA; CDR3: CASSSGQGAYEQYF; DNA: TGTGCCAGCAGCTCGGGACAGGGAGCCTACGAGCAGTACTTC
D: NA; J: TRBJ1-1; V: TRBV24-1; size: NA; CDR3: CATSDFGTREAFF; DNA: TGTGCCACCAGTGATTTTGGGACACGGGAAGCTTTCTTT
D: NA; J: TRBJ1-5; V: TRBV28; size: NA; CDR3: CASRGWLHQPQHF; DNA: TGTGCCAGCAGGGGATGGTTGCATCAGCCCCAGCATTTT
D: NA; J: TRBJ2-7; V: TRBV18; size: NA; CDR3: CASSPGRVSSYEQYF; DNA: TGTGCCAGCTCACCGGGCAGGGTGAGCTCCTACGAGCAGTACTTC
D: TRBD2; J: TRBJ2-7; V: TRBV10-3; size: few; CDR3: CATNPDLVAGGSYEQYF; DNA: TGTGCCACCAACCCGGATTTGGTAGCGGGAGGTTCCTACGAGCAGTACTTC
D: NA; J: TRBJ2-1; V: TRBV4-1; size: NA; CDR3: CASSQLFLGSYEQFF; DNA: TGCGCCAGCAGCCAACTTTTCTTAGGGAGCTATGAGCAGTTCTTC
D: NA; J: TRBJ1-4; V: TRBV19; size: NA; CDR3: CASSLYGTQTTNEKLFF; DNA: TGTGCCAGTAGTTTATACGGGACACAAACAACTAATGAAAAACTGTTTTTT
D: TRBD1; J: TRBJ1-1; V: TRBV29-1; size: NA; CDR3: CSVQGSSGTEAFF; DNA: TGCAGCGTACAGGGGTCATCGGGCACTGAAGCTTTCTTT
D: NA; J: TRBJ1-4; V: TRBV7-9; size: NA; CDR3: CASSFGGATNEKLFF; DNA: TGTGCCAGCAGCTTTGGGGGCGCAACTAATGAAAAACTGTTTTTT
D: NA; J: TRBJ2-7; V: TRBV5-4; size: NA; CDR3: CASSDPGRYEQYF; DNA: TGTGCCAGCAGCGACCCGGGACGGTACGAGCAGTACTTC
D: NA; J: TRBJ2-1; V: TRBV27; size: few; CDR3: CASSLLGDEQFF; DNA: TGTGCCAGCTCCCTTTTGGGCGATGAGCAGTTCTTC
D: NA; J: TRBJ2-1; V: TRBV7-9; size: NA; CDR3: CASSLVLGSYNEQFF; DNA: TGTGCCAGCAGCTTAGTGCTTGGCTCCTACAATGAGCAGTTCTTC
D: NA; J: TRBJ1-1; V: TRBV5-1; size: once; CDR3: CASSPEWGIMNTEAFF; DNA: TGCGCCAGCAGCCCCGAGTGGGGTATCATGAACACTGAAGCTTTCTTT
D: NA; J: TRBJ1-6; V: TRBV30; size: medium-sized; CDR3: CAWMRGANSPLHF; DNA: TGTGCCTGGATGCGGGGGGCTAATTCACCCCTCCACTTT
D: TRBD2; J: TRBJ2-7; V: TRBV30; size: NA; CDR3: CAWSGPMGLAARYEQYF; DNA: TGTGCCTGGAGTGGCCCGATGGGACTAGCGGCCCGCTACGAGCAGTACTTC
D: TRBD2; J: TRBJ2-1; V: TRBV9; size: NA; CDR3: CASSSGLAGGPNEQFF; DNA: TGTGCCAGCAGCTCCGGACTAGCGGGAGGTCCCAATGAGCAGTTCTTC
D: TRBD2; J: TRBJ2-5; V: TRBV19; size: NA; CDR3: CASTLAGGPLETQYF; DNA: TGTGCCAGTACACTAGCGGGAGGGCCTCTTGAGACCCAGTACTTC
D: NA; J: TRBJ1-6; V: TRBV27; size: once; CDR3: CASRHVESPLHF; DNA: TGTGCCAGCAGACATGTAGAATCACCCCTCCACTTT
D: TRBD1; J: TRBJ1-1; V: TRBV5-1; size: NA; CDR3: CASSLGDRETEAFF; DNA: TGCGCCAGCAGCTTGGGGGACAGGGAGACTGAAGCTTTCTTT
D: TRBD2; J: TRBJ2-3; V: TRBV19; size: NA; CDR3: CASSTSGIIDTQYF; DNA: TGTGCCAGTAGTACAAGCGGGATTATAGATACGCAGTATTTT
D: NA; J: TRBJ2-2; V: TRBV3-1/TRBV3-2; size: NA; CDR3: CASSPRWGRSNTGELFF; DNA: TGTGCCAGCAGCCCCAGATGGGGACGGTCGAACACCGGGGAGCTGTTTTTT
D: TRBD1; J: TRBJ1-1; V: TRBV29-1; size: NA; CDR3: CRAAVGQVNTEAFF; DNA: TGCAGGGCGGCGGTTGGACAGGTGAACACTGAAGCTTTCTTT
D: NA; J: TRBJ2-3; V: TRBV9; size: NA; CDR3: CASSVGTDTQYF; DNA: TGTGCCAGCAGCGTGGGCACAGATACGCAGTATTTT
D: NA; J: TRBJ1-2; V: TRBV7-2; size: NA; CDR3: CASSLSQGWNYGYTF; DNA: TGTGCCAGCAGCTTATCCCAGGGGTGGAACTATGGCTACACCTTC